Listed here is a single TCR beta chain. The antigen is undetermined. This record belongs to a study of intratumoral heterogeneity in liver cancer. Study-wide results and caveats: Tumor-infiltrating lymphocytes were acknowledged as under-represented in the sampling.

No macroscopic necrosis or hemorrhage was seen in sampled areas. Libraries were prepared by immunoSEQ multiplex PCR; TCRdb keeps only in-frame clonotypes and omits some of them. The data show some 21,000 clones, around 75% seen once. Germline V gene sequence: CDR1 SGHRS, CDR2 YFSETQ. The CDR3 spans 16 residues. After removal of 4 bases from V and 1 base from J, the junction contained 6 bases not matched to a gene. The receptor was isolated from a woman in her seventies with hepatocellular carcinoma. This specimen consisted of tumor-adjacent normal tissue, obtained before any cancer treatment. The chain has TRBV5-1 and TRBJ2-2; 8 bases match TRBD2. As DNA, the CDR3 is TGCGCCAGCAGCAGCATACTAGCGGTGAACACCGGGGAGCTGTTTTTT. It codes for CASSSILAVNTGELFF. The full variable domain, rest sourced from reference TRBV5-1 and TRBJ2-2, is KAGVTQTPRYLIKTRGQQVTLSCSPISGHRSVSWYQQTPGQGLQFLFEYFSETQRNKGNFPGRFSGRQFSNSRSEMNVSTLELGDSALYLCASSSILAVNTGELFFGEGSRLTVL.